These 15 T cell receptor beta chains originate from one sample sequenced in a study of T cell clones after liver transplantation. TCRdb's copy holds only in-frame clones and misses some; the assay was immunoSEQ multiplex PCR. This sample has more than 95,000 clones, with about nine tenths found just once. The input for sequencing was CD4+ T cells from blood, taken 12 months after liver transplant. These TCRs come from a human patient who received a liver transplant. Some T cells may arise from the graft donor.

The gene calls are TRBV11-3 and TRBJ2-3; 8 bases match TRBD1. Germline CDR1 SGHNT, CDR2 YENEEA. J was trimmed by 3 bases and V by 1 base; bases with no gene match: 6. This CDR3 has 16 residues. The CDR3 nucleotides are TGTGCCAGCAGCTTAGGGACAGGGTTTAGGACAGATACGCAGTATTTT. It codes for CASSLGTGFRTDTQYF.

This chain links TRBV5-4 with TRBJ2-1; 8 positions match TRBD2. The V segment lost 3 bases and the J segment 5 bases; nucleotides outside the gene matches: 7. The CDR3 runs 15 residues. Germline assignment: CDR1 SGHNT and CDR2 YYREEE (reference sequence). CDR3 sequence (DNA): TGTGCCAGCAGCTGGGCGGGTAGCGGGAACAATGAGCAGTTCTTC. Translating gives CASSWAGSGNNEQFF.

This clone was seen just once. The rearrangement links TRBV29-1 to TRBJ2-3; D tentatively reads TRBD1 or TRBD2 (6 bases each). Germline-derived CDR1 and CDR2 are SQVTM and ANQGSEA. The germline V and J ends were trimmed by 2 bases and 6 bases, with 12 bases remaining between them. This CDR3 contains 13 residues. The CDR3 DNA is TGCAGCGTTGAAAGGGGGGCCGGGGATACGCAGTATTTT. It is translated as CSVERGAGDTQYF.

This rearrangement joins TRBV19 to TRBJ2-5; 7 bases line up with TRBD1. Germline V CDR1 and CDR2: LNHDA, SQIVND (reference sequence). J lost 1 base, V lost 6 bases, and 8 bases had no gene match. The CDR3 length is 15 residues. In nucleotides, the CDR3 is TGTGCCAGTAGCCGAAACAGGGGCCTCCAAGAGACCCAGTACTTC. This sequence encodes CASSRNRGLQETQYF.

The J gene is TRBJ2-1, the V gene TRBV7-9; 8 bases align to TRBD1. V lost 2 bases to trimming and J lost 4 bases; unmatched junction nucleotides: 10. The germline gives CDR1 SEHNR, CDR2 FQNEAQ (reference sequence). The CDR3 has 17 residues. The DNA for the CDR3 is TGTGCCAGCAGCTTACGTTTGACAGGGGTATATTACAATGAGCAGTTCTTC. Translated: CASSLRLTGVYYNEQFF.

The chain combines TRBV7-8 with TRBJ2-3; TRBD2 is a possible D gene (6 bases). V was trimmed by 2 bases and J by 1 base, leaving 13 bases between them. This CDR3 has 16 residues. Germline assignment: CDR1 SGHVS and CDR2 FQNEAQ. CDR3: CASSLMGSSGTDTQYF. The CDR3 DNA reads TGTGCCAGCAGCTTAATGGGTTCTAGCGGCACAGATACGCAGTATTTT.

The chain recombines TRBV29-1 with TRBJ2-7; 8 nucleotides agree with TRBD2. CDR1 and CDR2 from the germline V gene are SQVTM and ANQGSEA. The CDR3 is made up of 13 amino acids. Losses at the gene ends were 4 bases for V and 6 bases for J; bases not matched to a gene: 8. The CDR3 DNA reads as TGCAGCGTTGGACTCAGCGGGAGTCTCGAGCAGTACTTC. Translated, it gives CSVGLSGSLEQYF.

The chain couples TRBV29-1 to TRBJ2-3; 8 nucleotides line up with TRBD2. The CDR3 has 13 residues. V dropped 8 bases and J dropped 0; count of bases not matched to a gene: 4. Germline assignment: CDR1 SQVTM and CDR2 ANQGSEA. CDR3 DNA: TGCAGCTCTAGCGGGCTTAGCACAGATACGCAGTATTTT. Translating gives CSSSGLSTDTQYF.

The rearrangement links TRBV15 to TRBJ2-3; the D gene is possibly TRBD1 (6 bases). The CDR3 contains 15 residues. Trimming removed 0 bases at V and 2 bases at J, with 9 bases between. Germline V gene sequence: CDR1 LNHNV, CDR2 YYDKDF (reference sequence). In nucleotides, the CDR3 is TGTGCCACCAGCAGAGAACAGGGAATCACAGATACGCAGTATTTT. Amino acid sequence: CATSREQGITDTQYF.

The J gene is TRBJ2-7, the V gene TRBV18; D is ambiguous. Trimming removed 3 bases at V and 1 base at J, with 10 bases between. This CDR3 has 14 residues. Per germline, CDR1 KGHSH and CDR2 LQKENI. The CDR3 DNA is TGTGCCAGCTCACCGTCTTACGGTTCCTACGAGCAGTACTTC. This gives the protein CASSPSYGSYEQYF.

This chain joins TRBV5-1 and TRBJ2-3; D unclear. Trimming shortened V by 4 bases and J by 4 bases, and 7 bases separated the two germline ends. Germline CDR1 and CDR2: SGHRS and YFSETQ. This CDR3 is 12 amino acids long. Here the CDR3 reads CASSGGSDTQYF. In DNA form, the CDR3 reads TGCGCCAGCAGCGGTGGGTCAGATACGCAGTATTTT.

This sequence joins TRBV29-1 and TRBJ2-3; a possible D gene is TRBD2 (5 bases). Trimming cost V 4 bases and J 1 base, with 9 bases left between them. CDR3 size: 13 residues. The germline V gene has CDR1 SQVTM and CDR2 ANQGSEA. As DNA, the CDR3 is TGCAGCGTTGTTCGGCGGGGCACAGATACGCAGTATTTT. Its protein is CSVVRRGTDTQYF.

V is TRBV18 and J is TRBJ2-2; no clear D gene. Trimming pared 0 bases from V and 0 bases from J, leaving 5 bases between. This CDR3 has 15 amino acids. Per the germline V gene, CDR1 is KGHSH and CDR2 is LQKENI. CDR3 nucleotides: TGTGCCAGCTCACCACCTCCAGCGAACACCGGGGAGCTGTTTTTT. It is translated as CASSPPPANTGELFF.

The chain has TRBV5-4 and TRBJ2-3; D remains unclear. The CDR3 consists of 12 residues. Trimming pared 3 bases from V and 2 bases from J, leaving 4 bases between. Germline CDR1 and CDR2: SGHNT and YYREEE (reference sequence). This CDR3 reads CASSWTTDTQYF. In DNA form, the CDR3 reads TGTGCCAGCAGCTGGACCACAGATACGCAGTATTTT.

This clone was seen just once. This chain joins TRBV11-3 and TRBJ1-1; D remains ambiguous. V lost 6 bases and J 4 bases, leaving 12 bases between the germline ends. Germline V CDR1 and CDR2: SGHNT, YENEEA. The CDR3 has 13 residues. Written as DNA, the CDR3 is TGTGCCAGCAGGGAAGGGCTTTCCACTGAAGCTTTCTTT. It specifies CASREGLSTEAFF.